In its sample, the clone carrying this TCR beta chain was seen a few times. Its matching antigen is unknown. Primers used in a second PCR of roughly 6 to 12 cycles were a sample-barcoded 5' primer and a J-beta primer mix. Each cDNA molecule, via a template-switch adaptor with 12 random nucleotides, was tagged. MiXCR, run by TCRdb on the 5' RACE reads, gives a single entry per CDR3 protein. The sample holds about 800,000 distinct CDR3 sequences, roughly 64% seen once. The data belong to a study of blood T cells in healthy people across ages. The CDR3 contains 12 residues. The V gene lost 6 bases and the J gene lost 6 bases, with 13 bases spanning the gap. In germline, CDR1 is DFQATT, CDR2 SNEGSKA (reference sequence). Whole-study results and caveats: Naive T cell percentage by flow cytometry tracked strongly with beta diversity. Researchers said unsorted PBMCs prevented a conclusive naive versus antigen-experienced comparison.

The sequence was obtained from a man between 25 and 39 years old in good health. The chain uses TRBV20-1 and TRBJ2-3; D possibly corresponds to TRBD2 (6 bases). Sample: blood. CDR3 DNA sequence: TGCAGTGCGAAAGGAGGGGAGGATACGCAGTATTTT. This codes for CSAKGGEDTQYF.